This T cell receptor beta chain was captured by sequencing in a study of shared clonotypes between healthy human individuals. CD45RO negativity and positive selection for CCR7 defined naive CD8 cells, a population that excluded terminally differentiated effector memory CD45RA+ cells. Produced via immunoSEQ multiplex PCR; TCRdb's table is partial and in-frame only. The data contain under 1 million clones, about 91% of them singletons. The CDR3 has 17 residues. Looked up from germline, CDR1 is KGHSH and CDR2 is LQKENI. Trimming pared 4 bases from V and 5 bases from J, leaving 20 bases between. The sample comprised naive CD8+ T cells sorted from blood. This receptor was obtained from a man aged 25 to 40 in good health. The V gene is TRBV18, the J gene TRBJ2-2; D is perhaps TRBD1 (6 bases). This CDR3 reads CASSQRQDQPGTGELFF. DNA of the CDR3: TGTGCCAGCTCACAACGACAGGACCAGCCAGGAACCGGGGAGCTGTTTTTT.